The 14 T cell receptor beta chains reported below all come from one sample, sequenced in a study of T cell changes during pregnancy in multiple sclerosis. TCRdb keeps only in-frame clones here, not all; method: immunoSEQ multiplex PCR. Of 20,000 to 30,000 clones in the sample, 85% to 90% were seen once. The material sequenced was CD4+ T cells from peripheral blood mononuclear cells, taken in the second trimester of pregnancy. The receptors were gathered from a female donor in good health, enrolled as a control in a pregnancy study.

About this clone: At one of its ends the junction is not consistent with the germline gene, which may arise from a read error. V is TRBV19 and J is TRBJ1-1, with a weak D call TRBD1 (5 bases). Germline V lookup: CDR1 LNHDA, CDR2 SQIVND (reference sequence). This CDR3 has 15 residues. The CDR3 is CASSIRSGMNAEAFF. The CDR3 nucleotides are TGTGCCAGTAGTATCCGTTCAGGGATGAACGCTGAAGCTTTCTTT.

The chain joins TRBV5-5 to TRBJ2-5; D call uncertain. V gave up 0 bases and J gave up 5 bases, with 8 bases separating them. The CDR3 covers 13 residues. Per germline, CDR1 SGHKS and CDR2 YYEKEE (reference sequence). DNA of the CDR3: TGTGCCAGCAGCTTGGCCAGCGCGGAGACCCAGTACTTC. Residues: CASSLASAETQYF.

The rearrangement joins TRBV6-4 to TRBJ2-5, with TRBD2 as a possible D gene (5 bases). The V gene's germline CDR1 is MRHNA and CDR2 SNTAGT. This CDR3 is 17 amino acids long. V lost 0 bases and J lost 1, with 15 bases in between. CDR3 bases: TGTGCCAGCAGTGACTCCCGCCGCGGGCCCTTCCAAGAGACCCAGTACTTC. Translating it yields CASSDSRRGPFQETQYF.

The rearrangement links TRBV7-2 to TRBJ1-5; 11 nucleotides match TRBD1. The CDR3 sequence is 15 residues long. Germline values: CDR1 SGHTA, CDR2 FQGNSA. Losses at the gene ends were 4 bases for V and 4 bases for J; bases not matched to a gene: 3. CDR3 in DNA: TGTGCCAGCAGCTCCTGGGACAGGGGGAATCAGCCCCAGCATTTT. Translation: CASSSWDRGNQPQHF. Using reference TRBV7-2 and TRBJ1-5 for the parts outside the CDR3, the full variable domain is GAGVSQSPSNKVTEKGKDVELRCDPISGHTALYWYRQSLGQGLEFLIYFQGNSAPDKSGLPSDRFSAERTGGSVSTLTIQRTQQEDSAVYLCASSSWDRGNQPQHFGDGTRLSIL.

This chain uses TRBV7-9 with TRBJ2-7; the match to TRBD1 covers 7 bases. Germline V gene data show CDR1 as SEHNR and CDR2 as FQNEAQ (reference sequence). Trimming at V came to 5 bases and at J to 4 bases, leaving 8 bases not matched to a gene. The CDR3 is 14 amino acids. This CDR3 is CASSERQGLYEQYF. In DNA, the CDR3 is TGTGCCAGCAGCGAAAGACAGGGTTTATACGAGCAGTACTTC.

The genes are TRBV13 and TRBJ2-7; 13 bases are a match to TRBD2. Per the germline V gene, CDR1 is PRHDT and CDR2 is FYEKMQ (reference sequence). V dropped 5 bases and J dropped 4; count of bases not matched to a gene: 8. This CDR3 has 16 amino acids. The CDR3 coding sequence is TGTGCCAGCAGCCCCTCCAGACTAGCGGGAGGATACGAGCAGTACTTC. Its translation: CASSPSRLAGGYEQYF.

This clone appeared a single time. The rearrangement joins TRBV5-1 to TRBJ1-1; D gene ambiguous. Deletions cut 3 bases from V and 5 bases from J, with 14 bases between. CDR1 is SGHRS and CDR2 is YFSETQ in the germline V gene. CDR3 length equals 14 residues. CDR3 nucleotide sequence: TGCGCCAGCAGCTCTTATATTCGAGGAACTGAAGCTTTCTTT. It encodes CASSSYIRGTEAFF.

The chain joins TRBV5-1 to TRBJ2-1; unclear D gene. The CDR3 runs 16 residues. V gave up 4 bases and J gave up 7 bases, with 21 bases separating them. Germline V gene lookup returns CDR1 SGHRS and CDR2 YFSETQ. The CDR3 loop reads CASSPKDPDLRNEQFF. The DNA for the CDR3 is TGCGCCAGCAGCCCCAAAGACCCAGATCTCAGGAATGAGCAGTTCTTC.

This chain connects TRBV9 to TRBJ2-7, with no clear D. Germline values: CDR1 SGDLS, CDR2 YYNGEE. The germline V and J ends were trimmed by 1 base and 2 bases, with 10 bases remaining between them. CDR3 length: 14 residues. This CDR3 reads CASSVMESTYEQYF. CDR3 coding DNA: TGTGCCAGCAGCGTAATGGAGAGTACCTACGAGCAGTACTTC.

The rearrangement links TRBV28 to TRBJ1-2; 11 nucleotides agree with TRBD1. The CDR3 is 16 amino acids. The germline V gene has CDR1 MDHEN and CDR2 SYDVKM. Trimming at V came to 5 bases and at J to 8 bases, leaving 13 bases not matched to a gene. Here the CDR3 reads CASSPTPGQGGGGYTF. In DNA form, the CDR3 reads TGTGCCAGCAGTCCCACTCCGGGACAGGGGGGGGGCGGCTACACCTTC.

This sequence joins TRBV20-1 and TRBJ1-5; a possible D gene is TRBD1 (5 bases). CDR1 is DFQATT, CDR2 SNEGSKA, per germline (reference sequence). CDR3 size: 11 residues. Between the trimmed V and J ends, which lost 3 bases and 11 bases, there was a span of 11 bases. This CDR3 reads CSARGGWAQHF. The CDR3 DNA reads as TGCAGTGCTAGGGGGGGATGGGCCCAGCATTTT.

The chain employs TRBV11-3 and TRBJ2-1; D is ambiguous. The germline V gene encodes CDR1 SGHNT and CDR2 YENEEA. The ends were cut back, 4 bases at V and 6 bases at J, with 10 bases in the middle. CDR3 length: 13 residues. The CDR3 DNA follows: TGTGCCAGCAGCTCTCCAATCGGCAATGAGCAGTTCTTC. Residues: CASSSPIGNEQFF.

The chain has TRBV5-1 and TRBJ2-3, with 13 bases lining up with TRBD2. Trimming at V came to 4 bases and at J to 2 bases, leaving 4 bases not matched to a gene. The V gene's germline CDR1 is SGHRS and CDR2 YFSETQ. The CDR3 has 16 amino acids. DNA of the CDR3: TGCGCCAGCAGCGGGGGACTAGCGGGGCTCACAGATACGCAGTATTTT. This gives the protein CASSGGLAGLTDTQYF.

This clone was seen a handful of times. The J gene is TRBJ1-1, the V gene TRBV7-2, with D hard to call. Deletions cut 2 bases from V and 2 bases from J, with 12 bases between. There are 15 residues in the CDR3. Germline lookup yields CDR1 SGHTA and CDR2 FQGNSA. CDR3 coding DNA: TGTGCCAGCAGCTTAAATGTTGCGATTAACACTGAAGCTTTCTTT. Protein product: CASSLNVAINTEAFF.